This TCR beta chain was sequenced for a study of CD8+ T cells in alopecia areata. The CDR3 extends over 14 amino acids. V lost 4 bases to trimming and J lost 0 bases, with 9 bases between them. The germline gives CDR1 SNHLY, CDR2 FYNNEI. Broader study findings: Compared with normal scalp, lesional scalp had higher clonality and more expanded CD8+ clones.

RNA extraction was followed by reverse transcription into cDNA, which acted as the sequencing template. Sequencing used immunoSEQ multiplex PCR; TCRdb keeps in-frame clones, though not all of them. In the table there are some 82,000 clones, roughly 47% of which are singletons. It was from alopecia areata patients that lesional scalp punch biopsies and peripheral blood were collected. Researchers picked out CD4+ and CD8+ T cells from PBMCs by sorting. In its sample, this clone was seen a few times. What it binds is not known. Source material: NKG2D-high CD8+ T cells sorted from blood. This TCR was sampled from a human donor with alopecia areata. V is TRBV2 and J is TRBJ1-1, with no clear D. This CDR3 reads CASSGFLVNTEAFF. The CDR3 coding sequence is TGTGCCAGCAGTGGATTTCTCGTGAACACTGAAGCTTTCTTT.